Following are 9 T cell receptor beta chains from one sample sequenced in a study of cytomegalovirus exposure and HLA in healthy donors listed by TCRdb under 2017. The library was generated by the immunoSEQ multiplex PCR assay. For the multiplex PCR, a mixture combining 60 forward primers for TCR Vbeta segments and 13 reverse primers for TCR Jbeta segments was used. The source is immuneACCESS, and TCRdb retained only in-frame sequences with V and J called. Part of the clones is not carried over; for the studies checked, unresolved V genes explain less than half of this, and the remainder is unexplained. This sample holds around 190,000 clones; around 83% were observed only once. The top ten clones comprise around 1.6% of the sample. What was sequenced was PBMCs. The receptors here all came from a man aged 40-49 years in good health and CMV-seropositive.

V gene TRBV19 combines with J gene TRBJ2-2, with D possibly TRBD1 on 5 matching bases. Germline V gene sequence: CDR1 LNHDA, CDR2 SQIVND (reference sequence). V was cut by 7 bases and J by 0 bases, with 15 bases left in between. There are 16 residues in the CDR3. The CDR3 loop is CASTLIQGTNTGELFF. CDR3 bases: TGTGCCAGTACCCTGATCCAGGGCACGAACACCGGGGAGCTGTTTTTT.

This chain connects TRBV7-9 to TRBJ1-1; D remains ambiguous. The CDR3 is 16 residues long. In germline, CDR1 is SEHNR, CDR2 FQNEAQ (reference sequence). Between the trimmed V and J ends, which lost 5 bases and 3 bases, there was a span of 19 bases. CDR3 in amino acids: CASSLIDTLMDTEAFF. The CDR3 DNA follows: TGTGCCAGCAGCCTGATAGACACCTTGATGGACACTGAAGCTTTCTTT.

The chain links TRBV19 to TRBJ1-5; D possibly corresponds to TRBD1 (6 bases). Germline assignment: CDR1 LNHDA and CDR2 SQIVND (reference sequence). The CDR3 runs 16 residues. Trimming removed 6 bases at V and 3 bases at J, with 18 bases between. Here the CDR3 reads CASREQGRDNNQPQHF. The CDR3 coding sequence is TGTGCCAGTAGAGAACAGGGTCGTGATAACAATCAGCCCCAGCATTTT.

CDR3 in DNA: TGTGCCAGCAGCGTAGGAATCGGGACTAGCGGGGCCCTTAGCTCCTACAATGAGCAGTTCTTC. Protein: CASSVGIGTSGALSSYNEQFF. The chain couples TRBV9 to TRBJ2-1; 13 bases are a match to TRBD2. From germline, CDR1 is SGDLS and CDR2 YYNGEE. V shed 0 bases and J 0 bases; nucleotides not matched to a gene: 12. CDR3 length equals 21 residues.

Comments on this clone: The identical CDR3 is also encoded by other nucleotide sequences in the sample. The gene calls are TRBV29-1 and TRBJ1-1, with a weak D call TRBD1 (6 bases). V shed 4 bases and J shed 2 bases, with 11 bases lying between them. The CDR3 has 13 residues. In germline, CDR1 is SQVTM, CDR2 ANQGSEA. CDR3 sequence reads: CSVVRGANTEAFF. Written as DNA, the CDR3 is TGCAGCGTTGTACGGGGGGCCAACACTGAAGCTTTCTTT. The full variable domain, its missing parts supplied by reference TRBV29-1 and TRBJ1-1, is SAVISQKPSRDICQRGTSLTIQCQVDSQVTMMFWYRQQPGQSLTLIATANQGSEATYESGFVIDKFPISRPNLTFSTLTVSNMSPEDSSIYLCSVVRGANTEAFFGQGTRLTVV.

The chain couples TRBV11-2 to TRBJ2-2; 8 nucleotides align to TRBD1. This CDR3 comprises 17 residues. Unmatched junction bases numbered 4, after V lost 1 base and J lost 0 bases. Germline V CDR1 and CDR2: SGHAT, FQNNGV. The CDR3 DNA reads TGTGCCAGCAGCTTAGGTAGACAGGGGCCGAACACCGGGGAGCTGTTTTTT. This gives the protein CASSLGRQGPNTGELFF.

The CDR3 sequence is CASSSSDTNTEAFF. For the CDR3, the DNA is TGTGCCAGCAGCTCCTCGGACACGAACACTGAAGCTTTCTTT. The rearrangement uses TRBV7-9 and TRBJ1-1, with D possibly being TRBD1 (5 bases). V was shortened by 4 bases and J by 1 base, with 10 bases between the two germline ends. CDR1 and CDR2 from the germline V gene are SEHNR and FQNEAQ (reference sequence). CDR3 length equals 14 residues.

As for this clone: The junction differs from germline at one of its ends, possibly a read error. The chain carries TRBV2 and TRBJ2-4; the D gene is possibly TRBD2 (5 bases). The CDR3 sequence is 11 residues long. Germline V lookup: CDR1 SNHLY, CDR2 FYNNEI. CDR3 sequence: CASGEGNSQYF. In nucleotides, the CDR3 is TGTGCCAGCGGCGAGGGAAACAGTCAGTACTTC. The whole variable domain, filled in from reference TRBV2 and TRBJ2-4, reads EPEVTQTPSHQVTQMGQEVILRCVPISNHLYFYWYRQILGQKVEFLVSFYNNEISEKSEIFDDQFSVERPDGSNFTLKIRSTKLEDSAMYFCASGEGNSQYFGAGTRLSVL.

The chain couples TRBV11-2 to TRBJ2-5; the match to TRBD1 covers 8 bases. This CDR3 is built from 15 residues. From germline, CDR1 is SGHAT and CDR2 FQNNGV. The V segment lost 6 bases and the J segment 11 bases; nucleotides outside the gene matches: 17. CDR3 sequence (DNA): TGTGCCAGCAGGGCCCCGGGACAGGCGGCTCGGGAGCAGTACTTC. Protein sequence: CASRAPGQAAREQYF.